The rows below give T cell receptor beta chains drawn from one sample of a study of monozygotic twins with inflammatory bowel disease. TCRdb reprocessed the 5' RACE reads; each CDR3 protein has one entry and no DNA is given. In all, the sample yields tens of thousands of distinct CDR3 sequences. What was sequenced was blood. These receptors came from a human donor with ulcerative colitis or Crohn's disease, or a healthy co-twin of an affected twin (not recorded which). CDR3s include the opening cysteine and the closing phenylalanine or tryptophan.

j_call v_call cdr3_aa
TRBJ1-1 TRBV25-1 CASSEYNPANTEAFF
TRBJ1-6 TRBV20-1 CSAEPGQRRSDSPLHF
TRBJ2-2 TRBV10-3 CAITRQGGTGELFF
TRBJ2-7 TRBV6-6 CATSGRANYEQYF
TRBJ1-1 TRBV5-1 CASSPWAGGYTEAFF
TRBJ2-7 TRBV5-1 CASSLWDRAYEQYF
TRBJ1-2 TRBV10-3 CAITLNGDYGYTF
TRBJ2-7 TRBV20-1 CSARSRRHLYEQYF
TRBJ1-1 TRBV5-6 CASSLGQGAFAFF
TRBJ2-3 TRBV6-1 CASSVAGGLNTQYF
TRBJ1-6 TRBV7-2 CASSLTGTTNSPLHF
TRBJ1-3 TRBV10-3 CAIRKAGLSGNTIYF
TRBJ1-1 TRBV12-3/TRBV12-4 CASSFRPVAEAFF
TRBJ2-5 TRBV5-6 CASSLNTRGQYF
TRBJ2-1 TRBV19 CASSIIDSSSYNEQFF
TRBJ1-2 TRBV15 CATSRDTDTGPNGYTF
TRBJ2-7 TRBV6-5 CASSYSTGRGSYEQYF
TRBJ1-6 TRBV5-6 CASSLSPNSGSPLHF
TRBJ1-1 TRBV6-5 CASSYSRRLLVEAFF
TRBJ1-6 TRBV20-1 CSARDRRELSYNSPLHF
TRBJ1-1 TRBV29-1 CSVETPLGGTEAFF
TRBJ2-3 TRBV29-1 CSVPPPGQADDTQYF
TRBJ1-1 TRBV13 CASSLGRDGEAFF
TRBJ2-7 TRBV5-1 CALRTGNHEQYF
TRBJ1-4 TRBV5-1 CASSLMGQGSSNEKLFF
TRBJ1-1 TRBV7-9 CASSSMDRSVAEAFF
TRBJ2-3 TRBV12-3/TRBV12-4 CASSLGSGGYTDTQYF
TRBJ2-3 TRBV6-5 CASSLTSGGVRLTDTQYF
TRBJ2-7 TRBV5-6 CASSQVGGSYEQYF
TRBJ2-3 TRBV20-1 CSARTLDTQYF
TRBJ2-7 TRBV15 CATSPLSGGGEQYF
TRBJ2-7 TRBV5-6 CASSPTGTGGFYEQYF
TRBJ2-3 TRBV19 CASSITSRVTSTDTQYF
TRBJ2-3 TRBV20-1 CSARDSGQPIQYF
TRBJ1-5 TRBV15 CATSRDQGRGVHNSNQPQHF